Following are 5 T cell receptor beta chains from one sample sequenced in a study of T cell repertoires in cytomegalovirus infection. Their specific antigens are unknown. TCRdb fed the reads into MiXCR, producing one record per CDR3 protein. Here the sample spans about 360,000 distinct CDR3 sequences, nearly 35% being singletons. Sequenced material: cultured PBMCs, taken from culture after CMV antigen stimulation. The source of these receptors is a human donor in good health (CMV status not recorded). Some clones in this sample may be carry-over from other donors' samples.

This clonotype was detected a few times. The V gene is TRBV7-2, the J gene TRBJ2-2; maybe TRBD1 (5 bases). V was clipped by 5 bases and J by 8 bases, with 12 bases between them. CDR3 length: 13 amino acids. Germline V lookup: CDR1 SGHTA, CDR2 FQGNSA. The CDR3 sequence: CASSPRQPGELFF. The CDR3 DNA sequence: TGTGCCAGCAGCCCGAGACAGCCGGGGGAGCTGTTTTTT.

This clonotype was detected ten times or more. Compared with germline, one end of the junction differs, possibly owing to a read error. The chain carries TRBV7-2 and TRBJ2-4; 12 bases are shared with TRBD2. Germline CDR1 is SGHTA and CDR2 is FQGNSA. The CDR3 extends over 13 amino acids. DNA for the CDR3: TGTGCCAGCACCCTAGCGGGAGGGCCCAACTTATCGTTC. Residues: CASTLAGGPNLSF.

This clonotype was seen more than once but under ten times. This chain joins TRBV6-1 and TRBJ1-1; 10 bases map to TRBD1. This CDR3 spans 15 amino acids. V lost 6 bases, J lost 3 bases, and 7 bases stayed unmatched. CDR1 and CDR2 from the germline V gene are MNHNS and SASEGT. The CDR3 protein is CASRPTGGLYTEAFF. In DNA form, the CDR3 reads TGTGCCAGCAGACCGACAGGGGGCTTGTACACTGAAGCTTTCTTT.

The V gene is TRBV12-3 or TRBV12-4, the J gene TRBJ2-7, with 15 bases aligning to TRBD2. V was pared by 8 bases and J by 5 bases, with 7 bases of the junction left unmatched. The CDR3 covers 15 residues. The CDR3 coding sequence is TGTGCCAGCGCGACAGGACTAGCGGGAGGGAACGAGCAGTACTTC. This sequence encodes CASATGLAGGNEQYF.

This clonotype has only a few counts. The chain carries TRBV28 and TRBJ1-5; 10 bases fit TRBD1. Trimming cost V 3 bases and J 9 bases; bases outside gene matches: 8. The CDR3 contains 15 residues. Germline V gene lookup returns CDR1 MDHEN and CDR2 SYDVKM. The DNA of the CDR3 is TGTGCCAGCAGTTTTAGGACAGGGGGTAAGGGGCCCCAGCATTTT. Amino acids: CASSFRTGGKGPQHF.